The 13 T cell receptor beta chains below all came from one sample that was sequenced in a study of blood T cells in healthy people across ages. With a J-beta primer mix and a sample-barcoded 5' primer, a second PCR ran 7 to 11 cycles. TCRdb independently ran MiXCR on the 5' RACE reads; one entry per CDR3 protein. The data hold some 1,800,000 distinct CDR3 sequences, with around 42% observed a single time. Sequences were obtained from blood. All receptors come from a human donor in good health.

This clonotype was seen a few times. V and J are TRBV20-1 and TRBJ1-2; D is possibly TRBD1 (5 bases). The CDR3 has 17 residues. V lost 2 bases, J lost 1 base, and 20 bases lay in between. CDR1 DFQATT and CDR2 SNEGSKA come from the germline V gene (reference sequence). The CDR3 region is CSARLRDGGIYNYGYTF. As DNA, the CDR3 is TGCAGTGCTAGACTCCGGGACGGAGGAATATATAACTATGGCTACACCTTC.

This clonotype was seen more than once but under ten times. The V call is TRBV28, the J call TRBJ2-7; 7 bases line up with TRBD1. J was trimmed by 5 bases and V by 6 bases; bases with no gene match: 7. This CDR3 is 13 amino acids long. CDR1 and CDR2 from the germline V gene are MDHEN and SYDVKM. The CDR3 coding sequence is TGTGCCAGCAGGACAGGGAGACTGGACGAGCAGTACTTC. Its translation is CASRTGRLDEQYF. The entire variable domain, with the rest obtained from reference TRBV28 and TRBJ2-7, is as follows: DVKVTQSSRYLVKRTGEKVFLECVQDMDHENMFWYRQDPGLGLRLIYFSYDVKMKEKGDIPEGYSVSREKKERFSLILESASTNQTSMYLCASRTGRLDEQYFGPGTRLTVT.

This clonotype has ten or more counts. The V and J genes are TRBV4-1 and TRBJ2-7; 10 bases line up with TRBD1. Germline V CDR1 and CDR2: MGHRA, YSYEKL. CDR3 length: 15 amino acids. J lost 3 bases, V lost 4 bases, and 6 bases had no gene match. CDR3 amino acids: CASSPRGQGVYEQYF. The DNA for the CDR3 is TGCGCCAGCAGCCCCCGCGGACAGGGGGTCTACGAGCAGTACTTC.

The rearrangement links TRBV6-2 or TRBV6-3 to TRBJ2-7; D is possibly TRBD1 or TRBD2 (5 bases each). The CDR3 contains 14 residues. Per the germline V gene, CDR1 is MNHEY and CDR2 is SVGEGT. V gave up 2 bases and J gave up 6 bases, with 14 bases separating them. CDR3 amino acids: CASSYPGRTIEQYF. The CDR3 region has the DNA TGTGCCAGCAGTTACCCGGGACGTACAATCGAGCAGTACTTC.

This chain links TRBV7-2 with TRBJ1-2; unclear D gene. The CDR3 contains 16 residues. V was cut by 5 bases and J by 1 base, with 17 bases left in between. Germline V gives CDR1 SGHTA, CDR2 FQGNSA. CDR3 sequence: CASSPDAGTSNYGYTF. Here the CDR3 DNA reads TGTGCCAGCAGCCCTGACGCGGGAACAAGTAACTATGGCTACACCTTC.

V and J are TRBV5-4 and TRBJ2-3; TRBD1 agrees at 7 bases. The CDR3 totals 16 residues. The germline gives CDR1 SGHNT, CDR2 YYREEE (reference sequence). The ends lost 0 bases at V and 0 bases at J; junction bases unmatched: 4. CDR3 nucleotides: TGTGCCAGCAGCTTGGGGGACAGAAAAAGCACAGATACGCAGTATTTT. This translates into CASSLGDRKSTDTQYF.

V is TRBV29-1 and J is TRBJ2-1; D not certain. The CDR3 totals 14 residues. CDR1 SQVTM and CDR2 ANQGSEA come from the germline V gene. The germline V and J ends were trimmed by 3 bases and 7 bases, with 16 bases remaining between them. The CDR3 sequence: CSVDPQALGNEQFF. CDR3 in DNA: TGCAGCGTTGATCCCCAGGCGTTAGGGAATGAGCAGTTCTTC.

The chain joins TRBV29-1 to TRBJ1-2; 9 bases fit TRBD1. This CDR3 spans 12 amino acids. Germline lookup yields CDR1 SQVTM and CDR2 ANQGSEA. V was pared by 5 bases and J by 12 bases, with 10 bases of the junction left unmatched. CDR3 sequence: CSVQQGAGGHTF. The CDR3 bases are TGCAGCGTTCAACAGGGGGCGGGGGGCCACACCTTC.

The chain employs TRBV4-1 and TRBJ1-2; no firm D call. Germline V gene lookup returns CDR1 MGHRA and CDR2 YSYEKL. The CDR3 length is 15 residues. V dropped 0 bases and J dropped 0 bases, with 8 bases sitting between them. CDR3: CASSQEGGTNYGYTF. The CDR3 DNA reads TGCGCCAGCAGCCAAGAGGGCGGTACTAACTATGGCTACACCTTC.

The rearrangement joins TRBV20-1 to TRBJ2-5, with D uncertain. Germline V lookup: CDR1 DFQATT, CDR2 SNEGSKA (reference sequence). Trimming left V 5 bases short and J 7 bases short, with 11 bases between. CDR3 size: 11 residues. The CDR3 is CSAPLKGTQYF. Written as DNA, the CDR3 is TGCAGTGCTCCCCTAAAAGGGACCCAGTACTTC.

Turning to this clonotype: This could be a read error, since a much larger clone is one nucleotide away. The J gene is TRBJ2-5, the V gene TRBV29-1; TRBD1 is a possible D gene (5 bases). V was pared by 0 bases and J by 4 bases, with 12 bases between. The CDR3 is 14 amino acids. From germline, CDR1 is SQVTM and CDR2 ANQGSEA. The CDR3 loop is CSVEDLTESETQYF. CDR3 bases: TGCAGCGTTGAAGATCTGACAGAGTCAGAGACCCAGTACTTC.

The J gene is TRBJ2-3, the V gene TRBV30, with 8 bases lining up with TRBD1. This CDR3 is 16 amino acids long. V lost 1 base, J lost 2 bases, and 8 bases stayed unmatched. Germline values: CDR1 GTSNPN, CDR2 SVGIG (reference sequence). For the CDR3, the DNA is TGTGCCTGGAGTGGGTGGCAGGGGGCCATCACAGATACGCAGTATTTT. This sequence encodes CAWSGWQGAITDTQYF.

The CDR3 reads CASSSETSGAEYEQFF. The CDR3 nucleotides read TGTGCCAGCTCATCCGAGACTAGCGGGGCGGAGTATGAGCAGTTCTTC. This chain connects TRBV18 to TRBJ2-1; 11 bases fit TRBD2. The CDR3 is 16 amino acids. V gave up 5 bases and J gave up 8 bases; unmatched junction bases: 11. Germline CDR1 reads KGHSH; CDR2 reads LQKENI.